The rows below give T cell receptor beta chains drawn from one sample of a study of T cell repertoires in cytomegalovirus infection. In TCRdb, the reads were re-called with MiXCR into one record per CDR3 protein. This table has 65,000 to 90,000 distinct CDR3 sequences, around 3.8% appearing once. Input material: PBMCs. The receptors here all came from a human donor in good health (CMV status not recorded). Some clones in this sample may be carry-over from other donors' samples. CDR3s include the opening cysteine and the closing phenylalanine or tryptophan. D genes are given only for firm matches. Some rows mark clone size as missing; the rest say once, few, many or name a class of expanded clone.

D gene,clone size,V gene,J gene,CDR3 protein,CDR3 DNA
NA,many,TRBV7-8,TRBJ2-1,CASSPLSGDSYNEQFF,TGTGCCAGCAGCCCCCTTAGCGGCGATTCCTACAATGAGCAGTTCTTC
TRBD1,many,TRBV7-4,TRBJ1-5,CASSLEGGFNQPQHF,TGTGCCAGCAGCTTAGAAGGGGGCTTCAATCAGCCCCAGCATTTT
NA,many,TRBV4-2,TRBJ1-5,CASSQDGQGGNQPQHF,TGTGCCAGCAGCCAAGATGGGCAGGGAGGCAATCAGCCCCAGCATTTT
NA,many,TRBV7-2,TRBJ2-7,CASSPDAYEQYF,TGTGCCAGCAGCCCAGATGCCTACGAGCAGTACTTC
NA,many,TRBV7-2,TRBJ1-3,CASSGAGSLRNTIYF,TGTGCCAGCAGCGGAGCCGGGAGTTTACGGAACACCATATATTTT
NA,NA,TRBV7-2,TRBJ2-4,CASSLDGQKNIQYF,TGTGCCAGCAGCTTAGATGGCCAGAAAAACATTCAGTACTTC
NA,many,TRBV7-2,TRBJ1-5,CASSLAFLQPGPKGRQPQHF,TGTGCCAGCAGCTTAGCTTTTCTGCAGCCGGGACCTAAGGGACGGCAGCCCCAGCATTTT
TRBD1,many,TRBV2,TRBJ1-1,CASSPRGTGQGSEAFF,TGTGCCAGCAGTCCGCGGGGGACCGGACAGGGCTCTGAAGCTTTCTTT
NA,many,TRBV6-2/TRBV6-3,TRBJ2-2,CASTRLWTKNTGELFF,TGTGCCAGCACTAGATTGTGGACTAAGAACACCGGGGAGCTGTTTTTT
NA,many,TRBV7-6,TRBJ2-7,CASSHRDLYEQYF,TGTGCCAGCAGCCACCGCGACCTCTACGAGCAGTACTTC
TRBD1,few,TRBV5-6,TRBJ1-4,CASSQFGQATNEKLFF,TGTGCCAGCAGCCAATTTGGACAGGCAACTAATGAAAAACTGTTTTTT
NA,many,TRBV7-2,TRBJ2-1,CASTLSHYNEQFF,TGTGCCAGCACCCTTAGTCACTACAATGAGCAGTTCTTC
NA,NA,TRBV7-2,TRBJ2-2,CASSFQRGGELFF,TGTGCCAGCAGTTTTCAACGTGGCGGGGAGCTGTTTTTT
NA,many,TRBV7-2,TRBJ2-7,CASRPGSVPYEQYF,TGTGCCAGCAGACCGGGATCGGTGCCCTACGAGCAGTACTTC
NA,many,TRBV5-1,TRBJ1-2,CASSLGLGYTF,TGCGCCAGCAGCTTGGGGCTTGGCTACACCTTC
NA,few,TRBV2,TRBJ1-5,CASRLNGRNQPQHF,TGTGCCAGCAGACTTAATGGACGAAATCAGCCCCAGCATTTT
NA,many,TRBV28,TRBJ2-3,CASSYGGITDTQYF,TGTGCCAGCAGTTATGGGGGAATCACAGATACGCAGTATTTT
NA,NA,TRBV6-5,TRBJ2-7,CASSYFGYEQYF,TGTGCCAGCAGTTACTTCGGTTACGAGCAGTACTTC
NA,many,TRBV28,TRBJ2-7,CASSPPDFSYEQYF,TGTGCCAGCAGTCCCCCTGACTTCTCCTACGAGCAGTACTTC
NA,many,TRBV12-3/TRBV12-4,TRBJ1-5,CASSPTSTSNQPQHF,TGTGCCAGCAGCCCTACTAGCACTAGCAATCAGCCCCAGCATTTT
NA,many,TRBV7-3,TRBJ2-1,CASSLRWGNEQFF,TGTGCCAGCAGCTTAAGGTGGGGGAATGAGCAGTTCTTC
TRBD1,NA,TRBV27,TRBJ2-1,CASRPLRQGVYNEQFF,TGTGCCAGCAGACCTCTCCGACAGGGTGTATACAATGAGCAGTTCTTC
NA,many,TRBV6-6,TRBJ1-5,CASSYGTANQPQHF,TGTGCCAGCAGTTACGGTACAGCAAATCAGCCCCAGCATTTT
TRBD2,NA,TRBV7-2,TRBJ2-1,CASSKGLAGHNEQFF,TGTGCCAGCAGCAAGGGACTAGCGGGGCACAATGAGCAGTTCTTC
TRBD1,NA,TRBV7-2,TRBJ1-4,CASSRDRGRKKLFF,TGTGCCAGCAGCCGAGACAGGGGAAGAAAAAAACTGTTTTTT
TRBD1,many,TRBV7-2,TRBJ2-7,CASSLNRGRLSYEQYF,TGTGCCAGCAGCTTGAACAGGGGGCGCCTATCCTACGAGCAGTACTTC
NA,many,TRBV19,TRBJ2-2,CASSIALTGELFF,TGTGCCAGTAGTATCGCCCTGACCGGGGAGCTGTTTTTT
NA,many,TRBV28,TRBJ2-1,CASSRENYNEQFF,TGTGCCAGCAGCCGGGAGAACTACAATGAGCAGTTCTTC
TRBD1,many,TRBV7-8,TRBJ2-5,CASSDPGQGRETQYF,TGTGCCAGCAGCGACCCGGGACAGGGTCGCGAGACCCAGTACTTC
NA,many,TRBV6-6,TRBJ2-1,CASSPDYYNEQFF,TGTGCCAGCAGCCCCGACTACTACAATGAGCAGTTCTTC
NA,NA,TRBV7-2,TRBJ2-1,CPSSLNRVGEQFF,TGTCCCAGCAGCTTAAACAGGGTAGGTGAGCAGTTCTTC
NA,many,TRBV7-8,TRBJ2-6,CASSLARGLGANVLTF,TGTGCCAGCAGCTTAGCGAGGGGTCTTGGGGCCAACGTCCTGACTTTC
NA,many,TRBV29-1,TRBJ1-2,CSVGTPVYGYTF,TGCAGCGTTGGCACTCCGGTCTATGGCTACACCTTC
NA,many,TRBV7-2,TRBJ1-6,CASSFGTDSSYNSPLHF,TGTGCCAGCAGCTTCGGGACGGATAGCTCCTATAATTCACCCCTCCACTTT
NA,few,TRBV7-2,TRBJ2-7,CASSLSGRRAYEQYF,TGTGCCAGCAGCTTATCAGGGCGAAGGGCCTACGAGCAGTACTTC